Shown below are 27 T cell receptor beta chains from a single sample sequenced in a study of T cells after yellow fever vaccination. MiXCR, applied by TCRdb to the 5' RACE reads, yields one record per CDR3 protein. There are over 250,000 distinct CDR3 sequences in the sample; roughly 3.9% occur only once, and roughly 25% lies in the top ten. Specimen: PBMCs, collected 5 days after the yellow fever booster vaccination. Source of these receptors: a man aged 18 to 29 who received the YFV17D yellow fever vaccine.

This clonotype was seen repeatedly, ten times or more. This chain uses TRBV27 with TRBJ1-4; D is undetermined. CDR3 length: 15 amino acids. The V end lost 0 bases, the J end lost 10 bases, and 15 bases lay between the germline ends. Germline lookup yields CDR1 MNHEY and CDR2 SMNVEV (reference sequence). The CDR3 here is CASSLSWAVRGKLFF. The CDR3 DNA sequence: TGTGCCAGCAGTTTATCATGGGCAGTACGAGGAAAACTGTTTTTT.

This clonotype was detected a few times. This sequence joins TRBV19 and TRBJ1-6; D ambiguous. The CDR3 runs to 13 residues. Germline-derived CDR1 and CDR2 are LNHDA and SQIVND (reference sequence). Trimming left V 2 bases short and J 6 bases short, with 5 bases between. CDR3 loop: CASSIYGNSPLHF. The CDR3 coding sequence is TGTGCCAGTAGTATATATGGTAATTCACCCCTCCACTTT.

This clonotype was counted only a few times. This chain joins TRBV20-1 and TRBJ2-5; no reliable D call. Germline lookup yields CDR1 DFQATT and CDR2 SNEGSKA (reference sequence). The V end lost 3 bases, the J end lost 1 base, and 9 bases lay between the germline ends. CDR3 size: 13 residues. Here the CDR3 DNA reads TGCAGTGCTAGTAGTCTCAGCCAAGAGACCCAGTACTTC. Translation gives CSASSLSQETQYF.

This chain joins TRBV24-1 and TRBJ2-1; D remains ambiguous. The CDR3 contains 14 residues. CDR1 and CDR2 from the germline V gene are KGHDR and SFDVKD. V lost 5 bases, J lost 10 bases, and 17 bases lay in between. Here the CDR3 DNA reads TGTGCCACCAGTGTCGACGACTCCCTGGGGGAGCAGTTCTTC. Its translation is CATSVDDSLGEQFF.

The table lists this clonotype with a few counts. J is TRBJ2-3 and V is TRBV20-1; the D gene is possibly TRBD2 (5 bases). This CDR3 is 14 amino acids long. Deletions cut 3 bases from V and 0 bases from J, with 10 bases between. In germline, CDR1 is DFQATT, CDR2 SNEGSKA (reference sequence). CDR3 sequence reads: CSASPWTSTDTQYF. CDR3 DNA sequence: TGCAGTGCTAGTCCCTGGACTAGCACAGATACGCAGTATTTT.

The V call is TRBV11-2, the J call TRBJ2-5, with 7 bases that match TRBD1. The V and J ends lost 0 bases and 5 bases, in that order; junction bases with no gene match: 6. CDR1 is SGHAT, CDR2 FQNNGV, per germline. The CDR3 is 15 residues long. The CDR3 DNA reads as TGTGCCAGCAGCTTAGATCGACAGGGATGGGAGACCCAGTACTTC. Residues: CASSLDRQGWETQYF.

The sample holds many counts of this clonotype. The V call is TRBV6-2 or TRBV6-3, the J call TRBJ2-3, with no clear D. Germline values: CDR1 MNHEY, CDR2 SVGEGT. Trimming took 6 bases from V and 4 from J, leaving 8 bases between them. The CDR3 length is 12 residues. The CDR3 coding sequence is TGTGCCAGCAGCCGGACGTCAGATACGCAGTATTTT. Amino acid sequence: CASSRTSDTQYF.

The CDR3 loop is CASSNTRDRGNRLYGYTF. In DNA, the CDR3 is TGTGCCAGCAGCAATACACGGGACAGGGGAAATCGACTCTATGGCTACACCTTC. The chain has TRBV11-2 and TRBJ1-2; 10 bases are a match to TRBD1. Trimming took 5 bases from V and 4 from J; bases not matched to a gene: 16. The germline CDR1 and CDR2 sequences are SGHAT and FQNNGV. The length of the CDR3 is 18 residues.

In its sample, this clonotype was seen many times. J is TRBJ2-5 and V is TRBV7-2, with 8 bases fitting TRBD1. V was clipped by 5 bases and J by 7 bases; unmatched bases: 9. The CDR3 is 14 residues long. Germline V gene data show CDR1 as SGHTA and CDR2 as FQGNSA. CDR3 loop: CASSPDRDIGTQYF. The CDR3 bases are TGTGCCAGCAGCCCGGACAGGGACATCGGGACCCAGTACTTC.

The table lists this clonotype with many counts. V usage is TRBV20-1 and J usage is TRBJ2-3; 7 bases fit TRBD1. Losses at the gene ends were 3 bases for V and 3 bases for J; bases not matched to a gene: 12. The CDR3 has 16 residues. Germline CDR1 and CDR2: DFQATT and SNEGSKA (reference sequence). DNA for the CDR3: TGCAGTGCTAGGCCGCGGACAGGCCGGGTGACAGATACGCAGTATTTT. Amino acids: CSARPRTGRVTDTQYF.

This clonotype has a handful of counts. The genes are TRBV6-2 or TRBV6-3 and TRBJ2-3; 9 bases agree with TRBD2. V dropped 2 bases and J dropped 7; count of bases not matched to a gene: 10. Germline lookup yields CDR1 MNHEY and CDR2 SVGEGT. The CDR3 length is 16 residues. In DNA, the CDR3 is TGTGCCAGCAGTTACCGTGGGGCGGGGGGGCCAAATACGCAGTATTTT. Amino acids: CASSYRGAGGPNTQYF.

The rearrangement uses TRBV7-2 and TRBJ2-5; no definite D call. Trimming cost V 1 base and J 5 bases, with 11 bases left between them. Germline V gives CDR1 SGHTA, CDR2 FQGNSA. The CDR3 consists of 14 residues. The CDR3 nucleotides are TGTGCCAGCAGCTTAGTAACAACCGGGGAGACCCAGTACTTC. Translated: CASSLVTTGETQYF.

A few counts support this clonotype. J is TRBJ1-2 and V is TRBV5-1, with 10 nucleotides matching TRBD1. Germline V CDR1 and CDR2: SGHRS, YFSETQ. Trimming at V came to 0 bases and at J to 4 bases, leaving 9 bases not matched to a gene. The CDR3 is made up of 17 amino acids. CDR3 DNA sequence: TGCGCCAGCAGCTTGGGCCGAGGGACAGGGGATCGCTATGGCTACACCTTC. Encoded protein: CASSLGRGTGDRYGYTF. Based on the CDR3 plus reference TRBV5-1 and TRBJ1-2, the full variable domain is KAGVTQTPRYLIKTRGQQVTLSCSPISGHRSVSWYQQTPGQGLQFLFEYFSETQRNKGNFPGRFSGRQFSNSRSEMNVSTLELGDSALYLCASSLGRGTGDRYGYTFGSGTRLTVV.

The chain recombines TRBV7-8 with TRBJ2-1; D remains unclear. The CDR3 extends over 16 amino acids. Germline V gives CDR1 SGHVS, CDR2 FQNEAQ. Deletions cut 2 bases from V and 6 bases from J, with 17 bases between. Here the CDR3 DNA reads TGTGCCAGCAGCTTAATCGGAGTAGCATTTGGCAATGAGCAGTTCTTC. Translating gives CASSLIGVAFGNEQFF.

In its sample, this clonotype was seen many times. The V call is TRBV20-1, the J call TRBJ2-3; 7 nucleotides align to TRBD2. The CDR3 consists of 13 residues. The V segment lost 6 bases and the J segment 3 bases; nucleotides outside the gene matches: 6. CDR1 and CDR2 (germline): DFQATT, SNEGSKA (reference sequence). The CDR3 region has the DNA TGCAGTGCCGAGCGGGGAGCTACAGATACGCAGTATTTT. Protein sequence: CSAERGATDTQYF.

This clonotype was seen repeatedly, ten times or more. The chain has TRBV5-1 and TRBJ2-5, with unresolved D. Trimming shortened V by 4 bases and J by 4 bases, and 11 bases separated the two germline ends. Germline CDR1 SGHRS, CDR2 YFSETQ. The CDR3 extends over 13 amino acids. The DNA for the CDR3 is TGCGCCAGCAGCGAGCCGGGCGGAGAGACCCAGTACTTC. This gives the protein CASSEPGGETQYF.

The V call is TRBV7-3, the J call TRBJ1-6; TRBD1 matches 8 bases. This CDR3 comprises 16 residues. Germline trimming cut 5 bases from V and 5 bases from J; bases unmatched to any gene: 8. CDR1 and CDR2 (germline): SGHTA, FQGTGA. The CDR3 here is CASSRTGRRDNSPLHF. CDR3 DNA: TGTGCCAGCAGCAGGACAGGGAGAAGAGATAATTCACCCCTCCACTTT.

The sample holds a few counts of this clonotype. The chain recombines TRBV7-8 with TRBJ2-1; 11 nucleotides match TRBD2. Germline lookup yields CDR1 SGHVS and CDR2 FQNEAQ. This CDR3 region has 16 residues. V shed 2 bases, J shed 8 bases, and the junction held 8 bases outside the gene matches. The chain's CDR3 is CASSLRASGGKDEQFF. The DNA of the CDR3 is TGTGCCAGCAGCTTAAGGGCTAGCGGGGGGAAGGATGAGCAGTTCTTC.

This rearrangement joins TRBV4-1 to TRBJ2-2, with D possibly TRBD2 on 6 matching bases. Germline values: CDR1 MGHRA, CDR2 YSYEKL. The germline V and J ends were trimmed by 0 bases and 4 bases, with 9 bases remaining between them. This CDR3 contains 15 residues. The CDR3 loop reads CASSQDPGVTGELFF. CDR3 nucleotides: TGCGCCAGCAGCCAAGATCCGGGGGTCACCGGGGAGCTGTTTTTT.

The genes are TRBV24-1 and TRBJ2-3, with 7 bases matching TRBD2. This CDR3 spans 13 amino acids. Germline-derived CDR1 and CDR2 are KGHDR and SFDVKD. The J segment lost 2 bases and the V segment lost 12 bases, leaving 7 bases of the junction unmatched. Written as DNA, the CDR3 is TGTGCCGCGAAGCGGGGTTACACAGATACGCAGTATTTT. Its translation is CAAKRGYTDTQYF.

This clonotype appeared many times. The chain couples TRBV5-5 to TRBJ2-1, with 10 bases that match TRBD1. J gave up 5 bases and V 4 bases, and 6 bases lay outside the gene matches. Germline CDR1 is SGHKS and CDR2 is YYEKEE (reference sequence). The CDR3 consists of 15 residues. CDR3 residues: CASSPDRGGNNEQFF. DNA for the CDR3: TGTGCCAGCAGCCCGGACAGGGGGGGCAACAATGAGCAGTTCTTC.

V gene TRBV14 combines with J gene TRBJ2-2; D not certain. Germline lookup yields CDR1 SGHDN and CDR2 FVKESK. The CDR3 spans 17 residues. Trimming pared 4 bases from V and 1 base from J, leaving 16 bases between. Here the CDR3 reads CASSPSYNRLNTGELFF. CDR3 DNA sequence: TGTGCCAGCAGCCCTTCCTACAACAGATTGAACACCGGGGAGCTGTTTTTT.

V gene TRBV4-1 combines with J gene TRBJ1-2; 7 nucleotides line up with TRBD1. This CDR3 spans 15 amino acids. Germline CDR1 reads MGHRA; CDR2 reads YSYEKL. V shed 2 bases and J 3 bases; nucleotides not matched to a gene: 6. The CDR3 DNA follows: TGCGCCAGCAGCCAACCCGACAGGGCGTACTATGGCTACACCTTC. Translated, it gives CASSQPDRAYYGYTF.

This clonotype appeared a few times. The chain carries TRBV5-4 and TRBJ2-7, with 11 bases matching TRBD1. Trimming at V came to 4 bases and at J to 5 bases, leaving 5 bases not matched to a gene. Germline CDR1 reads SGHNT; CDR2 reads YYREEE (reference sequence). This CDR3 spans 14 amino acids. CDR3 in DNA: TGTGCCAGCAGCCCTATGGGACAGGGGGACGAGCAGTACTTC. This sequence encodes CASSPMGQGDEQYF.

This chain uses TRBV7-2 with TRBJ2-3; D unclear. V gave up 2 bases and J gave up 3 bases, with 12 bases separating them. The CDR3 runs to 15 residues. Germline V gives CDR1 SGHTA, CDR2 FQGNSA. CDR3 bases: TGTGCCAGCAGCTTACTCTCTGTCGCTACAGATACGCAGTATTTT. Residues: CASSLLSVATDTQYF.

This clonotype was observed a few times. V usage is TRBV20-1 and J usage is TRBJ1-4; perhaps TRBD1 as D (5 bases). This CDR3 is 15 amino acids long. Germline V CDR1 and CDR2: DFQATT, SNEGSKA (reference sequence). V was trimmed by 0 bases and J by 7 bases, leaving 15 bases between them. The CDR3 nucleotides read TGCAGTGCTAGAGATCCATCAGGGATGGGTGAAAAACTGTTTTTT. Its protein product is CSARDPSGMGEKLFF.

This clonotype was counted between two and nine times. The chain combines TRBV10-3 with TRBJ2-7; no clear D. V gave up 3 bases and J gave up 1 base, with 10 bases separating them. The germline V gene has CDR1 ENHRY and CDR2 SYGVKD. The CDR3 covers 14 residues. CDR3 loop: CAISEGRHSYEQYF. Written as DNA, the CDR3 is TGTGCCATCAGTGAAGGCAGGCATTCCTACGAGCAGTACTTC.